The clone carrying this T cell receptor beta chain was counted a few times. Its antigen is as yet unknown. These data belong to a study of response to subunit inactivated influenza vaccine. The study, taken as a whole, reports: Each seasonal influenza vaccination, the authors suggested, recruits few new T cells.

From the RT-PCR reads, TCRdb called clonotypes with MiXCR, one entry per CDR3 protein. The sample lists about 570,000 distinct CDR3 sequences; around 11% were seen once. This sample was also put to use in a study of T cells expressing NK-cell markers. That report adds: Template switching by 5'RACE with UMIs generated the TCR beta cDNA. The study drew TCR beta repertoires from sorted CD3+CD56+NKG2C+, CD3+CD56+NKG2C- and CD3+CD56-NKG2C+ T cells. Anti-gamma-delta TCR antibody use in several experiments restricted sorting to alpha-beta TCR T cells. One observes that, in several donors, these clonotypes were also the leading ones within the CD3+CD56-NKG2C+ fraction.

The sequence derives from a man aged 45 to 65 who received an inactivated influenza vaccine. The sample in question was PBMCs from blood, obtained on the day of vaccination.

The CDR3 sequence is CASSQGPSGGYEQFF. The CDR3 DNA follows: TGCGCCAGCAGCCAAGGTCCTAGCGGGGGCTATGAGCAGTTCTTC. The chain carries TRBV4-3 and TRBJ2-1; 10 bases map to TRBD2. The CDR3 loop spans 15 amino acids. Unmatched junction bases numbered 5, after V lost 1 base and J lost 8 bases. CDR1 is LGHNA, CDR2 YSLEER, per germline.